The 10 T cell receptor beta chains below were found in one sample sequenced in a study of blood T cell repertoires in COVID-19. Clones were read by immunoSEQ multiplex PCR, and TCRdb kept only the in-frame ones, dropping some. Here the sample spans about 210,000 clones, approximately 81% being singletons. The sample was peripheral blood. These receptor sequences come from a woman older than 75 with acute or convalescent COVID-19.

The V call is TRBV3-1 (or the pseudogene TRBV3-2), the J call TRBJ1-1, with D possibly matching TRBD1 (6 bases). Per germline, CDR1 LGHDT and CDR2 YNNKEL (reference sequence). Trimming took off 1 base at V and 1 base at J, with 13 bases between the two ends. This CDR3 spans 16 amino acids. CDR3 loop: CASSQVTGTWNTEAFF. DNA of the CDR3: TGTGCCAGCAGCCAAGTAACCGGGACATGGAACACTGAAGCTTTCTTT.

V is TRBV6-5 and J is TRBJ1-1, with a possible D match to TRBD1 (6 bases). Germline CDR1 MNHEY, CDR2 SVGAGI. The CDR3 is 14 residues long. V was clipped by 2 bases and J by 7 bases, with 14 bases between them. DNA for the CDR3: TGTGCCAGCAGTTACACCTCAGGGGAAGGTGAAGCTTTCTTT. Translated, it gives CASSYTSGEGEAFF.

V gene TRBV6-5 combines with J gene TRBJ1-2; no reliable D call. Germline V CDR1 and CDR2: MNHEY, SVGAGI. Trimming removed 7 bases from V and 2 bases from J, with 17 bases in between. The CDR3 sequence is 15 residues long. The CDR3 bases are TGTGCCAGCACCGAATTCAAGACGGGGAACTATGGCTACACCTTC. Translating it yields CASTEFKTGNYGYTF.

This chain links TRBV29-1 with TRBJ2-1; D is unresolved. CDR1 and CDR2 from the germline V gene are SQVTM and ANQGSEA. This CDR3 has 12 residues. V lost 3 bases, J lost 8 bases, and 11 bases lay in between. CDR3 sequence reads: CSVDSGLDEQFF. As DNA, the CDR3 is TGCAGCGTTGATTCAGGTTTGGATGAGCAGTTCTTC.

This chain joins TRBV14 and TRBJ2-7; 14 bases are shared with TRBD2. The CDR3 covers 16 residues. The germline V gene has CDR1 SGHDN and CDR2 FVKESK. V was pared by 2 bases and J by 5 bases, with 5 bases of the junction left unmatched. For the CDR3, the DNA is TGTGCCAGCAGCCAACCGGGACTAGCGGGAGAAAACGAGCAGTACTTC. Its translation is CASSQPGLAGENEQYF.

V gene TRBV4-1 combines with J gene TRBJ2-3; 7 nucleotides align to TRBD1. Germline V gives CDR1 MGHRA, CDR2 YSYEKL. Unmatched junction bases numbered 10, after V lost 4 bases and J lost 6 bases. The CDR3 is 15 residues long. The CDR3 bases are TGCGCCAGCAGCCTCCCGACAGGGTCTACGGATACGCAGTATTTT. Translated: CASSLPTGSTDTQYF.

This chain connects TRBV4-3 to TRBJ2-1; 13 nucleotides line up with TRBD2. The CDR3 is 18 residues long. V shed 0 bases and J 7 bases; nucleotides not matched to a gene: 9. Germline V lookup: CDR1 LGHNA, CDR2 YSLEER. CDR3 nucleotide sequence: TGCGCCAGCAGCCAAGAGCCTCGGACTAGCGGGAGAATAAATGAGCAGTTCTTC. It specifies CASSQEPRTSGRINEQFF.

The rearrangement uses TRBV7-2 and TRBJ1-2; D is uncertain. The CDR3 loop spans 14 amino acids. Germline-derived CDR1 and CDR2 are SGHTA and FQGNSA. V was clipped by 3 bases and J by 2 bases, with 10 bases between them. CDR3 amino acids: CASSLVYGNYGYTF. CDR3 bases: TGTGCCAGCAGCTTGGTTTACGGGAACTATGGCTACACCTTC.

The rearrangement links TRBV2 to TRBJ1-6; 8 bases are a match to TRBD1. With 8 bases clipped from V and 5 bases from J, the junction kept 5 bases outside the gene matches. The germline V gene has CDR1 SNHLY and CDR2 FYNNEI. The CDR3 sequence is 14 residues long. This CDR3 is CASHPTGDNSPLHF. CDR3 sequence (DNA): TGTGCCAGCCACCCGACAGGGGATAATTCACCCCTCCACTTT.

In the case of this clone: Other nucleotide sequences in the sample specify the same CDR3. The genes are TRBV7-9 and TRBJ2-5; the D is unclear. The V and J ends lost 5 bases and 7 bases respectively, with 11 bases between them. Germline values: CDR1 SEHNR, CDR2 FQNEAQ (reference sequence). The CDR3 totals 12 residues. The CDR3 DNA reads as TGTGCCAGCAGCCTATCGTCGGGGACCCAGTACTTC. Its protein product is CASSLSSGTQYF. Full variable domain (rest looked up from reference TRBV7-9 and TRBJ2-5): DTGVSQNPRHKITKRGQNVTFRCDPISEHNRLYWYRQTLGQGPEFLTYFQNEAQLEKSRLLSDRFSAERPKGSFSTLEIQRTEQGDSAMYLCASSLSSGTQYFGPGTRLLVL.